The sequence of this TCR beta chain was determined in a study of STAT5B mutations in CD4+ large granular lymphocyte leukemia. Trimming shortened V by 0 bases and J by 11 bases, and 19 bases separated the two germline ends. The CDR3 has 15 residues. CDR1 and CDR2 from the germline V gene are SEHNR and FQNEAQ (reference sequence). Data came from immunoSEQ multiplex PCR; TCRdb stores just in-frame clones and leaves some out. The repertoire consists of roughly 35,000 clones, with about two thirds occurring once and the leading ten covering under 2%. V usage is TRBV7-9 and J usage is TRBJ1-1; a possible D gene is TRBD1 (6 bases). The receptor was derived from a human donor in good health. The sequenced sample was CD4+ T cells from blood buffy coats. CDR3 sequence (DNA): TGTGCCAGCAGCTTAGCGGGGCAGATAAAGGGGGAGGCTTTCTTT. Its protein is CASSLAGQIKGEAFF.